This T cell receptor (beta chain) was identified in a study of tumor and adjacent non-tumor tissue in lung cancer. This CDR3 is built from 15 residues. Germline values: CDR1 SGHKS, CDR2 YYEKEE (reference sequence). A modified ARM-PCR protocol with three rounds of nested PCR amplified TCRbeta. From the multiplex PCR reads, TCRdb called clonotypes with MiXCR, one entry per CDR3 protein. The sample holds roughly 200,000 distinct CDR3 sequences, about 71% seen once. This sample's RNA came from whole unsorted tissue. Concerning this clonotype itself: The junction and the germline gene differ at one end; a read error may be behind it.

The V gene is TRBV5-5, the J gene TRBJ2-5; 10 nucleotides line up with TRBD2. Sequencing was done on a sample of lung tumor tissue. The source is a man between 60 and 75 years old with non-small cell lung cancer. DNA of the CDR3: TGTGCCAGCACCCGAGGCCTAGCGGGGGTGGAGACCCTGTATTTC. Translation: CASTRGLAGVETLYF.